A single sample gave rise to the 30 T cell receptor beta chains below, sequenced in a study of long-term antiretroviral therapy in people with HIV. The libraries were made with immunoSEQ v3.0 at survey level. Sequenced by immunoSEQ multiplex PCR; TCRdb stores in-frame clones only, minus some. Altogether around 35,000 clones are present, roughly 95% being singletons, with the ten largest covering 2% to 3%. Sequenced material: unsorted PBMCs, taken roughly 6.4 years after starting antiretroviral therapy. Receptor source: a man aged 30 to 39 with HIV.

The chain couples TRBV6-1 to TRBJ1-3, with no clear D. Per the germline V gene, CDR1 is MNHNS and CDR2 is SASEGT. Trimming removed 3 bases from V and 7 bases from J, with 13 bases in between. The CDR3 is 14 residues long. DNA for the CDR3: TGTGCCAGCAGTGATTGGAGAGGGTGGAACACCATATATTTT. Protein product: CASSDWRGWNTIYF.

The rearrangement joins TRBV27 to TRBJ2-3, with 7 bases aligning to TRBD1. The CDR3 sequence is 17 residues long. Germline loops: CDR1 MNHEY, CDR2 SMNVEV (reference sequence). With V trimmed by 6 bases and J by 5 bases, 17 bases remained unmatched. This chain's CDR3 is CASRPRTGRLIGDTQYF. In DNA form, the CDR3 reads TGTGCCAGCAGACCCCGGACAGGACGACTCATAGGAGATACGCAGTATTTT.

The chain is built from TRBV7-2 and TRBJ2-7; D remains ambiguous. The germline gives CDR1 SGHTA, CDR2 FQGNSA. The V gene lost 0 bases and the J gene lost 6 bases, with 15 bases spanning the gap. There are 15 residues in the CDR3. This chain's CDR3 is CASSLALTYRGEQYF. The CDR3 DNA follows: TGTGCCAGCAGCTTAGCGCTTACTTACCGAGGCGAGCAGTACTTC. The full variable domain, its missing parts supplied by reference TRBV7-2 and TRBJ2-7, is GAGVSQSPSNKVTEKGKDVELRCDPISGHTALYWYRQSLGQGLEFLIYFQGNSAPDKSGLPSDRFSAERTGGSVSTLTIQRTQQEDSAVYLCASSLALTYRGEQYFGPGTRLTVT.

J is TRBJ2-7 and V is TRBV6-5; 8 bases agree with TRBD1. The CDR3 totals 14 residues. J was trimmed by 4 bases and V by 2 bases; bases with no gene match: 4. CDR1 and CDR2 from the germline V gene are MNHEY and SVGAGI. The CDR3 coding sequence is TGTGCCAGCAGTTACAACGACAGGGGATACGAGCAGTACTTC. Its translation is CASSYNDRGYEQYF.

The chain uses TRBV5-1 and TRBJ1-1, with 7 nucleotides matching TRBD1. V was pared by 4 bases and J by 1 base, with 4 bases of the junction left unmatched. The CDR3 spans 14 residues. Germline V gene sequence: CDR1 SGHRS, CDR2 YFSETQ. DNA of the CDR3: TGCGCCAGCAGCGAGACAGGGACGAACACTGAAGCTTTCTTT. It specifies CASSETGTNTEAFF. The variable domain in full, completed from reference TRBV5-1 and TRBJ1-1, reads KAGVTQTPRYLIKTRGQQVTLSCSPISGHRSVSWYQQTPGQGLQFLFEYFSETQRNKGNFPGRFSGRQFSNSRSEMNVSTLELGDSALYLCASSETGTNTEAFFGQGTRLTVV.

The genes are TRBV19 and TRBJ2-1, with TRBD1 as a possible D gene (6 bases). The CDR3 spans 12 residues. Trimming cost V 4 bases and J 7 bases, with 8 bases left between them. The germline V gene has CDR1 LNHDA and CDR2 SQIVND (reference sequence). CDR3 protein: CASSRQANEQFF. CDR3 coding DNA: TGTGCCAGTAGTAGACAGGCAAATGAGCAGTTCTTC.

The genes are TRBV6-4 and TRBJ2-3; D is possibly TRBD2 (6 bases). Trimming pared 0 bases from V and 1 base from J, leaving 8 bases between. Germline V gives CDR1 MRHNA, CDR2 SNTAGT. The CDR3 loop spans 15 amino acids. DNA for the CDR3: TGTGCCAGCAGTGACTCAGCTAGCGGCACAGATACGCAGTATTTT. It codes for CASSDSASGTDTQYF.

The chain combines TRBV29-1 with TRBJ1-2; the match to TRBD1 covers 8 bases. The CDR3 contains 11 residues. With V trimmed by 7 bases and J by 5 bases, 3 bases remained unmatched. Germline values: CDR1 SQVTM, CDR2 ANQGSEA. The CDR3 protein is CSAGQGYGYTF. The CDR3 coding sequence is TGCAGCGCCGGACAGGGTTATGGCTACACCTTC.

This chain links TRBV5-4 with TRBJ2-2; 9 bases are shared with TRBD2. J was trimmed by 6 bases and V by 1 base; bases with no gene match: 1. Germline CDR1 SGHNT, CDR2 YYREEE (reference sequence). This CDR3 has 14 amino acids. CDR3 region: CASSLLAGSGELFF. CDR3 coding DNA: TGTGCCAGCAGCTTGCTAGCGGGGTCCGGGGAGCTGTTTTTT.

The V call is TRBV6-1, the J call TRBJ2-1; D remains unclear. The CDR3 is 14 amino acids. V shed 2 bases and J shed 4 bases, with 9 bases lying between them. Germline V gene lookup returns CDR1 MNHNS and CDR2 SASEGT. CDR3 amino acids: CASSEKTPYNEQFF. The CDR3 DNA reads as TGTGCCAGCAGTGAAAAAACGCCATACAATGAGCAGTTCTTC.

This clone was recorded only once. The gene calls are TRBV9 and TRBJ2-2; the D is unclear. This CDR3 has 15 amino acids. V gave up 4 bases and J gave up 0 bases, with 10 bases separating them. CDR1 SGDLS and CDR2 YYNGEE come from the germline V gene. CDR3 in DNA: TGTGCCAGCAGCCTCGGGTCCCCGAACACCGGGGAGCTGTTTTTT. Residues: CASSLGSPNTGELFF.

CDR3 DNA sequence: TGCAGCGTTGAAGGGGGTGACCCCGACGAGCAGTACTTC. It is translated as CSVEGGDPDEQYF. The chain couples TRBV29-1 to TRBJ2-7, with D uncertain. Trimming took 1 base from V and 5 from J, leaving 12 bases between them. The CDR3 runs 13 residues. Germline V gene sequence: CDR1 SQVTM, CDR2 ANQGSEA.

The chain combines TRBV6-1 with TRBJ2-1; a possible D gene is TRBD2 (6 bases). V was clipped by 7 bases and J by 2 bases, with 15 bases between them. The CDR3 contains 15 residues. Germline V lookup: CDR1 MNHNS, CDR2 SASEGT. CDR3 nucleotides: TGTGCCAGCATGGGGGGTTGGGGCACCTACAATGAGCAGTTCTTC. Translation: CASMGGWGTYNEQFF.

The chain employs TRBV1 and TRBJ2-5. TRBV1 is reported as a pseudogene. CDR3 length: 13 amino acids. The CDR3 DNA sequence: TGCACCAGCAGCCAAGATCTAGGGGAGACCCAGTACTTC. This encodes CTSSQDLGETQYF.

V is TRBV7-6 and J is TRBJ2-1; 7 nucleotides align to TRBD1. Germline-derived CDR1 and CDR2 are SGHVS and FNYEAQ. CDR3 length: 17 residues. V lost 4 bases and J lost 7; bases outside the gene matches: 16. As DNA, the CDR3 is TGTGCCAGCAGCTACCCGACAGGGCCCTCCCAAGGGAATGAGCAGTTCTTC. Its translation is CASSYPTGPSQGNEQFF.

The chain uses TRBV9 and TRBJ2-2, with D unresolved. CDR3 length: 12 amino acids. The germline V gene encodes CDR1 SGDLS and CDR2 YYNGEE. Trimming left V 3 bases short and J 4 bases short, with 4 bases between. The CDR3 sequence: CASSGATGELFF. CDR3 nucleotide sequence: TGTGCCAGCAGCGGAGCCACCGGGGAGCTGTTTTTT.

The rearrangement uses TRBV19 and TRBJ2-7; 8 bases align to TRBD1. CDR3 length: 15 amino acids. J gave up 9 bases and V 2 bases, and 12 bases lay outside the gene matches. Germline V gene sequence: CDR1 LNHDA, CDR2 SQIVND (reference sequence). The CDR3 DNA reads TGTGCCAGTAGTATAACCGGACAGGGACTGGCCGTGCAGTACTTC. Amino acids: CASSITGQGLAVQYF.

This clone occurred once. The rearrangement uses TRBV7-3 and TRBJ1-3; D is unresolved. The germline CDR1 and CDR2 sequences are SGHTA and FQGTGA. The V end was cut by 0 bases, the J end by 8 bases, with 14 bases between. This CDR3 spans 15 amino acids. The CDR3: CASSLTGALGDTIYF. CDR3 nucleotide sequence: TGTGCCAGCAGCTTAACCGGAGCCCTCGGTGACACCATATATTTT.

V usage is TRBV2 and J usage is TRBJ2-1, with 8 positions matching TRBD2. The length of the CDR3 is 13 residues. V was pared by 6 bases and J by 9 bases, with 7 bases of the junction left unmatched. Germline V lookup: CDR1 SNHLY, CDR2 FYNNEI. CDR3 in amino acids: CASSPGTSGEQFF. CDR3 sequence (DNA): TGTGCCAGCAGCCCCGGGACTAGTGGTGAGCAGTTCTTC.

This chain links TRBV7-9 with TRBJ2-5; TRBD2 aligns across 9 bases. This CDR3 comprises 17 residues. Trimming cost V 5 bases and J 4 bases; bases outside gene matches: 14. CDR1 is SEHNR and CDR2 is FQNEAQ in the germline V gene (reference sequence). CDR3: CASSPRGAGGRGETQYF. CDR3 sequence (DNA): TGTGCCAGCAGCCCCCGGGGGGCGGGAGGGAGAGGAGAGACCCAGTACTTC.

The V call is TRBV10-3, the J call TRBJ2-1, with a tentative D call TRBD2 (5 bases). The CDR3 length is 12 residues. CDR1 and CDR2 (germline): ENHRY, SYGVKD. Trimming shortened V by 11 bases and J by 0 bases, and 8 bases separated the two germline ends. The CDR3 nucleotides are TGTGCCGTACTAGGCTCCTACAATGAGCAGTTCTTC. Its translation: CAVLGSYNEQFF.

The chain links TRBV6-1 to TRBJ1-1; D gene ambiguous. The length of the CDR3 is 10 residues. The V gene's germline CDR1 is MNHNS and CDR2 SASEGT. Trimming left V 6 bases short and J 8 bases short, with 7 bases between. CDR3 in amino acids: CASRLAEAFF. DNA of the CDR3: TGTGCCAGCAGACTCGCGGAAGCTTTCTTT.

The genes are TRBV7-8 and TRBJ2-7, with 8 bases that match TRBD1. The CDR3 is 18 amino acids. The ends lost 5 bases at V and 3 bases at J; junction bases unmatched: 18. The germline V gene encodes CDR1 SGHVS and CDR2 FQNEAQ. For the CDR3, the DNA is TGTGCCAGCAGCGTAAGCCCGGCAAGGGTAGGGACAGGCTACGAGCAGTACTTC. Translating it yields CASSVSPARVGTGYEQYF.

The chain employs TRBV5-8 and TRBJ2-5, with 7 bases matching TRBD2. V lost 3 bases and J lost 4; bases outside the gene matches: 6. Germline V CDR1 and CDR2: SGHTS, YDEGEE. The CDR3 has 14 amino acids. The CDR3 is CASSSGGIRETQYF. The CDR3 nucleotides are TGTGCCAGCAGCTCCGGGGGGATTCGAGAGACCCAGTACTTC.

The CDR3 DNA follows: TGTGCCAGCAGCCTCAAGATCAGGTATGAGCAGTTCTTC. It specifies CASSLKIRYEQFF. The chain couples TRBV14 to TRBJ2-1; no clear D. V gave up 4 bases and J gave up 8 bases, with 12 bases separating them. There are 13 residues in the CDR3. Germline CDR1 and CDR2: SGHDN and FVKESK. The whole variable domain, remainder taken from reference TRBV14 and TRBJ2-1, is EAGVTQFPSHSVIEKGQTVTLRCDPISGHDNLYWYRRVMGKEIKFLLHFVKESKQDESGMPNNRFLAERTGGTYSTLKVQPAELEDSGVYFCASSLKIRYEQFFGPGTRLTVL.

This chain connects TRBV5-4 to TRBJ2-1; 14 bases line up with TRBD2. The CDR3 totals 16 residues. Trimming took 3 bases from V and 5 from J; bases not matched to a gene: 4. Per the germline V gene, CDR1 is SGHNT and CDR2 is YYREEE (reference sequence). CDR3 protein: CASSSRLAGGDNEQFF. The CDR3 bases are TGTGCCAGCAGCTCGAGACTAGCGGGAGGGGACAATGAGCAGTTCTTC.

The chain couples TRBV14 to TRBJ1-4; maybe TRBD1 (5 bases). Trimming removed 7 bases from V and 8 bases from J, with 20 bases in between. Per the germline V gene, CDR1 is SGHDN and CDR2 is FVKESK. The CDR3 consists of 15 residues. Here the CDR3 DNA reads TGTGCCAGCACTCGAGGGGCCGGTGGCGGGGAAAAACTGTTTTTT. Translating gives CASTRGAGGGEKLFF. Full variable domain (rest looked up from reference TRBV14 and TRBJ1-4): EAGVTQFPSHSVIEKGQTVTLRCDPISGHDNLYWYRRVMGKEIKFLLHFVKESKQDESGMPNNRFLAERTGGTYSTLKVQPAELEDSGVYFCASTRGAGGGEKLFFGSGTQLSVL.

This chain joins TRBV10-1 and TRBJ2-7; possible D gene TRBD2, 5 bases. Per the germline V gene, CDR1 is WNHNN and CDR2 is SYGVQD (reference sequence). V gave up 0 bases and J gave up 7 bases, with 16 bases separating them. CDR3 length: 15 amino acids. Here the CDR3 reads CASSESSTLSGEQYF. The CDR3 DNA sequence: TGCGCCAGCAGTGAGTCGAGCACTCTGTCGGGGGAGCAGTACTTC.

About this clone: An end of the junction does not agree with germline; a read error may underlie this. The J gene is TRBJ2-7, the V gene TRBV7-3; the match to TRBD1 covers 7 bases. The CDR3 has 9 residues. Germline CDR1 SGHTA, CDR2 FQGTGA. The CDR3 sequence: CATGQEVDF. The CDR3 nucleotides read TGTGCCACCGGACAGGAAGTGGATTTC.

The chain combines TRBV2 with TRBJ1-1, with D possibly TRBD1 on 5 matching bases. Trimming shortened V by 6 bases and J by 1 base, and 9 bases separated the two germline ends. This CDR3 comprises 13 residues. Germline V gene sequence: CDR1 SNHLY, CDR2 FYNNEI. CDR3 in DNA: TGTGCCAGCAGAGGGACGGGGAACACTGAAGCTTTCTTT. It is translated as CASRGTGNTEAFF.